The clone carrying this TCR beta chain was counted ten times or more. The antigen remains undetermined. This sample was taken from a study of beta chain features in type 1 diabetes. About the research overall: Sorted cells examined across all samples numbered roughly 99,000,000. Findings of the study overall: Any role of HLA type in TCRB rearrangement remained unresolved here. Relative to healthy donors, patients appeared to have naive, central memory and Treg TCRB repertoires that were more similar. Within each of all four CD4+ subsets, Type 1 diabetes patients had TCRB CDR3s that were moderately but significantly shorter.

V shed 4 bases and J 4 bases; nucleotides not matched to a gene: 11. The CDR3 totals 16 residues. Germline loops: CDR1 LGHNA, CDR2 YSLEER. Sorted populations all had greater than 95% purity. The sequenced template was cDNA made from the entire isolated RNA. Some clones are missing from TCRdb's copy, which holds only in-frame ones; the method was immunoSEQ multiplex PCR. The table lists roughly 180,000 clones, 7.8% of them singletons. Specimen: central memory CD4+ T cells from blood. This clonotype was obtained from a woman in her thirties or forties with type 1 diabetes. The chain links TRBV4-3 to TRBJ2-5; 8 bases align to TRBD2. The CDR3 DNA is TGCGCCAGCAGCCCGGGGAGCGGGGGAAGAGGAGAGACCCAGTACTTC. Its protein is CASSPGSGGRGETQYF.